In its sample, the clone carrying this T cell receptor (beta chain) was seen many times. It was with a sample-barcoded 5' primer and a J-beta primer mix that a second PCR of roughly 7 to 12 cycles was run. MiXCR, applied by TCRdb to the 5' RACE reads, yields one record per CDR3 protein. The sample has roughly 1.7 million distinct CDR3 sequences; roughly 32% are singletons. The record originates from a study of blood T cells in healthy people across ages. Sequences were obtained from blood. This clonotype was sampled from a woman in her thirties in good health.

CDR3 bases: TGCGCCAGCAGCTTACAGGGGGCGCTTGAGCAGTTCTTC. Protein: CASSLQGALEQFF. The chain recombines TRBV5-1 with TRBJ2-1; 9 positions match TRBD1. The germline gives CDR1 SGHRS, CDR2 YFSETQ. This CDR3 has 13 amino acids. The junction had 3 bases not matched to a gene; V was cut back by 2 bases and J by 9 bases.